The clone carrying this TCR beta chain was seen repeatedly, ten times or more. The data derive from a study of T cells in Graves' hyperthyroidism and ophthalmopathy. Trimming took off 3 bases at V and 6 bases at J, with 11 bases between the two ends. CDR1 is KGHSH and CDR2 is LQKENI in the germline V gene. The CDR3 sequence is 14 residues long. RNA transcripts provided the source from which TCR beta CDR3 regions were amplified. When the TCR CDR3 underwent first-round RT-PCR, the HTBI primer set was used. From the multiplex PCR reads, TCRdb called clonotypes with MiXCR, one entry per CDR3 protein. The sample contains roughly 330,000 distinct CDR3 sequences, 16% of which appear only once.

The TCR originated in a young man with Graves' hyperthyroidism. The chain has TRBV18 and TRBJ1-4; no reliable D call. Sequencing was performed on blood. The CDR3 region has the DNA TGTGCCAGCTCACCGAGGGCGAAGGATGAAAAACTGTTTTTT. Translation: CASSPRAKDEKLFF.